This T cell receptor (beta chain) came from a study of response to subunit inactivated influenza vaccine (dated by TCRdb to between 2018 and 2020). Looking at the study overall: Deep quantitative profiling of the T cell receptor repertoire was used in the study to follow responses to a trivalent subunit inactivated influenza vaccine. Paper-wide results and their limitations: It was suggested by the authors that each seasonal influenza vaccination may recruit only a limited number of new T cells.

Libraries were built with RT-PCR. The run used an Illumina HiSeq 2500. TCRdb reprocessed the public reads (quality trimming at Q25 with fastp, clone calling with MiXCR) and kept in-frame beta chains. Under each unique CDR3 protein, matching rows form one entry showing the most common genes and DNA. Present in this sample are approximately 500,000 distinct CDR3 sequences, roughly 23% of which were seen just once. The top ten clones comprise 2.5% to 3.5% of the sample. The CDR3 goes from the cysteine to the phenylalanine over 16 residues. The entry retains the CDR3 DNA only, 48 bases that are in frame from base 1. As encoded in the germline V gene, CDR1 is SGHTA while CDR2 is FQGNSA. V lost 2 bases and J lost 6 bases, and the count of bases not matched to a germline gene is 6. This clonotype was counted between two and nine times. Its antigen is still unknown. Base-call qualities are not available, and no considerably larger clone is one nucleotide away.

These data were likewise used in another study, on T cells expressing NK-cell markers. From the second report: 5'RACE template switching, by which a universal primer site and unique molecular identifiers were added, was used to make TCR beta cDNA libraries. Three sorted T-cell subsets (CD3+CD56+NKG2C+, CD3+CD56+NKG2C- and CD3+CD56-NKG2C+) from several donors had their TCR beta-chain repertoires profiled. Seven of the eight sequenced donors were HCMV-seropositive and one was HCMV-seronegative. In several experiments an anti-gammadeltaTCR antibody was added to restrict sorting to alphabetaTCR-expressing T cells. In roughly 6 donors, the dominant CD3+CD56+NKG2C+ clonotypes were found to rank among the top 10 CD8+ clonotypes and to make up 1.0-7.0% of CD8+ T cells. Those dominant clonotypes were again the most abundant among CD3+CD56-NKG2C+ cells in four donors, at about 25-65%. Whether the expanded NKG2C-expressing T cell clones were specific for HCMV antigens remained unclear. The study sequenced eight donors, all healthy volunteers chosen at random: three men and five women. HCMV serostatus was determined by detecting HCMV-specific IgG in serum with a commercial ELISA kit. Ficoll density gradient centrifugation was used to isolate peripheral blood mononuclear cells from blood. Magnetic immunoseparation with Miltenyi isolation kits was used to isolate CD4+ and CD8+ T cells from PBMC. cDNA synthesis was primed from the TCR beta constant segment, followed by two successive PCR amplification steps. Libraries were sequenced as 2 x 150 bp reads on Illumina HiSeq 2000/2500, MiSeq or NextSeq. MIGEC handled demultiplexing of the reads and grouping by UMI, while MiTCR was used to assemble and quantify clonotypes. To remove erroneous sequences, TCR cDNA sequences were retained only when supported by two or more reads. Downstream repertoire analysis used the tcR package, and clonotypes were matched across fractions by CDR3 nucleotide sequence plus V segment. VDJmatch was used to annotate antigen specificity against VDJdb, with one amino acid substitution in CDR3 allowed.

Sequences were derived from CD4+ T cells sorted from PBMCs, sampled 12 days after vaccination. In this chain, TRBV7-2 is recombined with TRBJ2-2; 10 bases in the junction line up with TRBD2. The receptor comes from a man aged 45-60 years who received an inactivated influenza vaccine. Donor details come from another sample of the same person, matched by shared clones. Read as DNA, the sequence is TGTGCCAGCAGCTTATTTTCACTAGCGGGATCCGGGGAGCTGTTTTTT. It translates to CASSLFSLAGSGELFF.